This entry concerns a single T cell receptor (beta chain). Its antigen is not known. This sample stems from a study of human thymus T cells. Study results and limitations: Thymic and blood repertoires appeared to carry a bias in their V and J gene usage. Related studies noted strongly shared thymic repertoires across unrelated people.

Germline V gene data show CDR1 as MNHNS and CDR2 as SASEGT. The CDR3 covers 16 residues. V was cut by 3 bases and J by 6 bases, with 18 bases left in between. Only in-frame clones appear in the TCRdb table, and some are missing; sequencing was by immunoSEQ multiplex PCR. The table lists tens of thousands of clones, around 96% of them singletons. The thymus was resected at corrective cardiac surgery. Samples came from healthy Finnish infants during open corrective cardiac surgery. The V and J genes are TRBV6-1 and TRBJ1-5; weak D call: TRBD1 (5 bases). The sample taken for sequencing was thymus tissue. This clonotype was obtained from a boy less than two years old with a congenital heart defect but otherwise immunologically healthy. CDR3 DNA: TGTGCCAGCAGTGATACTCAGGGATTTGTGAGTCAGCCCCAGCATTTT. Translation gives CASSDTQGFVSQPQHF.